This TCR beta chain was profiled in a study of blood T cells in healthy people across ages. Points from the study as a whole: The donors' CMV status was not determined, possibly confounding changes in expanded clonotypes. Older age went with lower TCR beta diversity per million T cells, in a roughly linear way.

The authors ran a second PCR of roughly 6 to 12 cycles using a sample-barcoded 5' primer and a J-beta primer mix. Template switching added a 12-random-nucleotide identifier to every cDNA molecule. TCRdb re-derived calls from the 5' RACE reads in MiXCR, one entry per CDR3 protein. The table has 750,000 to 950,000 distinct CDR3 sequences, about 55% seen once. The CDR3 is made up of 13 amino acids. V shed 3 bases and J shed 9 bases, with 12 bases lying between them. Looked up from germline, CDR1 is LGHDT and CDR2 is YNNKEL (reference sequence). Samples had at least 7 million PBMCs isolated from them. This clonotype has a handful of counts. The antigen is unknown.

Sequenced: blood. The rearrangement links TRBV3-1 to TRBJ1-5; D unclear. This TCR was sampled from a man older than 75 in good health. In DNA form, the CDR3 reads TGTGCCAGCAGCCAGGTTGGGGATATGCCCCAGCATTTT. It codes for CASSQVGDMPQHF.